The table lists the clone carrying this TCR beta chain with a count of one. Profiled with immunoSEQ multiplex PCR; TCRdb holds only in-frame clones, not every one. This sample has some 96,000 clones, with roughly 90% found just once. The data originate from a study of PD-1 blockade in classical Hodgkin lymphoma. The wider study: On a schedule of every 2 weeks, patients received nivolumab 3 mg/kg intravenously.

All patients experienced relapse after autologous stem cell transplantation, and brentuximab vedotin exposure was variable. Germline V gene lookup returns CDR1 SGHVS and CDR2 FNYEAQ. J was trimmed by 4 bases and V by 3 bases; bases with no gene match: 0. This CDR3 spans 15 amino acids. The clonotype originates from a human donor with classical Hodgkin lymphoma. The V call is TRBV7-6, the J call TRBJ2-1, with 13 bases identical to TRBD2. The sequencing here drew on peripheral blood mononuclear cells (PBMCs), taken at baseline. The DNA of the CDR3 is TGTGCCAGCAGCTTGGGACTAGCGGGGTACAATGAGCAGTTCTTC. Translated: CASSLGLAGYNEQFF.